The text below deals with one T cell receptor (beta chain). Its antigen is still unknown. With 60 Vbeta and 13 Jbeta primers, the PCR was carried out. Assay used: immunoSEQ multiplex PCR; TCRdb lists only in-frame clones, some missing. The sample lists 90,000 to 100,000 clones, roughly 71% seen once, with approximately 2.9% in the top ten. The data stem from a study of cytomegalovirus exposure and HLA in healthy donors. Germline V CDR1 and CDR2: SGHRS, YFSETQ. The CDR3 has 15 amino acids. V was clipped by 0 bases and J by 3 bases, with 9 bases between them. Study-level results: Some segments of the V type, notably TRBV6-2 and TRBV6-3, were excluded as indistinguishable.

Input material: PBMCs. The TCR originated in a man in his forties or fifties in good health and CMV-seronegative. The chain is built from TRBV5-1 and TRBJ2-2, with D perhaps TRBD1 (5 bases). The chain's CDR3 is CASSLVRVDTGELFF. DNA for the CDR3: TGCGCCAGCAGCTTGGTCAGGGTGGACACCGGGGAGCTGTTTTTT.